This T cell receptor (beta chain) was identified in a study of T cell repertoires in cytomegalovirus infection. Overall study findings and caveats: In two of eight donors, the top clonotype was HLA-C-restricted CMV-specific.

TCRdb fed the reads into MiXCR, producing one record per CDR3 protein. The top ten clones hold roughly 12% of a sample with some 900,000 distinct CDR3 sequences, approximately 32% of them seen once. The J segment lost 3 bases and the V segment lost 2 bases, leaving 5 bases of the junction unmatched. Germline loops: CDR1 MNHNS, CDR2 SASEGT. This CDR3 is 17 amino acids long. A word on this clonotype: The antigen remains undetermined.

The V gene is TRBV6-1, the J gene TRBJ2-7; 15 bases match TRBD2. The source was cultured CD8+ T cells from PBMCs, collected from culture after CMV antigen stimulation. The sequence derives from a human donor in good health (CMV status not recorded). Some clones in this sample may be carry-over from other donors' samples. The CDR3 nucleotides read TGTGCCAGCAGTGAAATAGGACTAGCGGGGGGGCTCTACGAGCAGTACTTC. Amino acids: CASSEIGLAGGLYEQYF.